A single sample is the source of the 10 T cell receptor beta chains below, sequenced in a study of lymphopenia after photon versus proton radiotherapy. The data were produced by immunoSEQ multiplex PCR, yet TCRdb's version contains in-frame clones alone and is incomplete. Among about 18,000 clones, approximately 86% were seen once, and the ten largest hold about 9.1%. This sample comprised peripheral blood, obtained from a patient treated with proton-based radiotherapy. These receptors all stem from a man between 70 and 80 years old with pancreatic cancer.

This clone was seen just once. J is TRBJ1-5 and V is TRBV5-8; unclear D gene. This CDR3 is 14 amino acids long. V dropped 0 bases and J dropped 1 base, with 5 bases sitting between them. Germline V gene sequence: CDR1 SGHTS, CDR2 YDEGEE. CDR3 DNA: TGTGCCAGCAGCTTGGCTCGGAGCAATCAGCCCCAGCATTTT. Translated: CASSLARSNQPQHF.

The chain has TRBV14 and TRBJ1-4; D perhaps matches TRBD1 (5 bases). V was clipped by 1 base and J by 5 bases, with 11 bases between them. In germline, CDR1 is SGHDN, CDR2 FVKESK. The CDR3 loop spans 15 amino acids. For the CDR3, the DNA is TGTGCCAGCAGCCAAGCGGGGGGAATCAATGAAAAACTGTTTTTT. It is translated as CASSQAGGINEKLFF.

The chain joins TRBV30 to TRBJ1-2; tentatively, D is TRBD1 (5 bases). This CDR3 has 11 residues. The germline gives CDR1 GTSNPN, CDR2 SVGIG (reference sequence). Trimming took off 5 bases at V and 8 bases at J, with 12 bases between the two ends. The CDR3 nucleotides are TGTGCCTGGTCTGGAGGGGTCGGCTACACCTTC. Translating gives CAWSGGVGYTF.

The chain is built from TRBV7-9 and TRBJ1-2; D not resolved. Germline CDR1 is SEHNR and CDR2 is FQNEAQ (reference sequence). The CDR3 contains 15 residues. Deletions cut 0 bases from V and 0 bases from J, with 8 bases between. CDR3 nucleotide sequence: TGTGCCAGCAGCTTAGCGCGAGGCGCTAACTATGGCTACACCTTC. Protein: CASSLARGANYGYTF.

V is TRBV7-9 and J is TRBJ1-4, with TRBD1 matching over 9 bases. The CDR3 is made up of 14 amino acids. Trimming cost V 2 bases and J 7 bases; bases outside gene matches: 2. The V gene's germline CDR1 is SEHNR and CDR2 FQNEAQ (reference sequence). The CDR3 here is CASSLLTGGEKLFF. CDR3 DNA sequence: TGTGCCAGCAGCTTATTGACAGGGGGTGAAAAACTGTTTTTT.

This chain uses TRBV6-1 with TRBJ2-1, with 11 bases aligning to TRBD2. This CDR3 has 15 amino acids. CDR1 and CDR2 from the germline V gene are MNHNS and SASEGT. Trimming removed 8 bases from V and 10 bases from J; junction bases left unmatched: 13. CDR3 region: CASSELAGAGREQFF. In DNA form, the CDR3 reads TGTGCCAGCTCGGAACTAGCGGGAGCAGGTCGAGAGCAGTTCTTC.

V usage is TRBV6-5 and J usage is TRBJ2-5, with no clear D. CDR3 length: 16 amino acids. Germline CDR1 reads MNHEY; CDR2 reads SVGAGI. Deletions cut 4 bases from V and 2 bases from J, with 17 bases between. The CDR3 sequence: CASSSRGPLNQETQYF. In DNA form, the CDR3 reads TGTGCCAGCAGTTCCCGCGGACCTTTAAATCAAGAGACCCAGTACTTC.

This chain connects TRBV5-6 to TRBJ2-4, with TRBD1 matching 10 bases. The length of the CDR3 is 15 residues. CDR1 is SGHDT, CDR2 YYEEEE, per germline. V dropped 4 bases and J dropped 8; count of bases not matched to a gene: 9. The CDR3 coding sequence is TGTGCCAGCAGCCCCTGGGGACAGGGGTTTGACATTCAGTACTTC. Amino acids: CASSPWGQGFDIQYF.

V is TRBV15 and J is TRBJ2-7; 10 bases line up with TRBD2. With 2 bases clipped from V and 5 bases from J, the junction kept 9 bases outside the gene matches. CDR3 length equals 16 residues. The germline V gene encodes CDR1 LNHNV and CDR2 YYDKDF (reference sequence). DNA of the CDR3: TGTGCCACCAGCAGACCCGAGAGCGGGAGGGGGAACGAGCAGTACTTC. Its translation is CATSRPESGRGNEQYF.

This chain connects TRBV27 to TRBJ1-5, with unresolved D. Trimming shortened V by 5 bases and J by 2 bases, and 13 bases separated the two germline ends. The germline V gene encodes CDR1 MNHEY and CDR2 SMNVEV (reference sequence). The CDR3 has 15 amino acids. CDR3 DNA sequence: TGTGCCAGCAGTCGCAGTGCTTCGGGCAATCAGCCCCAGCATTTT. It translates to CASSRSASGNQPQHF.